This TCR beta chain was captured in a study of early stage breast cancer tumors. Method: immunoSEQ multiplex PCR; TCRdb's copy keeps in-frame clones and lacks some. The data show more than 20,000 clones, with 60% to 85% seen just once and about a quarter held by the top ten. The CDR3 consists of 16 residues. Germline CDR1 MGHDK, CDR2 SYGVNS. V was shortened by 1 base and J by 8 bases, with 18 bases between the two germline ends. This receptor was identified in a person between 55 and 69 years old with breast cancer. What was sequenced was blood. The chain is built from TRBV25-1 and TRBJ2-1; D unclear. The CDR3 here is CASSEFLPPGGHEQFF. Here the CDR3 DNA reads TGTGCCAGCAGTGAATTCCTCCCCCCGGGTGGACATGAGCAGTTCTTC.